Below, one T cell receptor (beta chain) is given with its context. Its antigen is undetermined. The sample originates from a study of a mutant IDH1 vaccine in newly diagnosed glioma. About the study: Most patients had radiochemotherapy with temozolomide before enrollment; others had one alone.

Here immunoSEQ multiplex PCR was the method, and the copy in TCRdb shows in-frame clones only, minus some. Altogether about 40,000 clones are present, approximately 91% being singletons, with the ten largest covering over 2.5%. The time point: week 5, during vaccination. The investigators gave 300 ug of mutant IDH1 20-mer peptide in each vaccine dose, together with topical imiquimod. V lost 2 bases to trimming and J lost 6 bases, with 16 bases between them. CDR1 and CDR2 from the germline V gene are MNHEY and SMNVEV (reference sequence). This CDR3 comprises 15 residues. The receptor comes from a man between 45 and 60 years old with glioma. The chain uses TRBV27 and TRBJ1-2; D is unresolved. The sequencing here drew on PBMCs, taken from a glioma patient whose treatment included an IDH1 peptide vaccine. CDR3 sequence (DNA): TGTGCCAGCAGTTTAACCCTCCGGACCCCAGATGGCTACACCTTC. This gives the protein CASSLTLRTPDGYTF.